This T cell receptor beta chain was found in a study of radiation and T cells in renal cell carcinoma. Study outcomes and limitations: Top tumor clonotypes rose in blood 2 weeks post-radiation, then contracted. Dominant CDR3 motifs were more common in irradiated tumors than controls.

Only in-frame clones appear in the TCRdb table, and some are missing; sequencing was by immunoSEQ multiplex PCR. The sample lists under 20,000 clones; 64% were seen once. Sample treatment: 15 Gy SBRT to primary tumor, nephrectomy 4 weeks later. The tumor was a clear cell renal cell carcinoma. Germline V gene lookup returns CDR1 LNHNV and CDR2 YYDKDF (reference sequence). The germline V and J ends were trimmed by 2 bases and 5 bases, with 9 bases remaining between them. CDR3 length equals 14 residues. For this clone: Its target is unknown.

Specimen: tumor tissue, collected from a patient whose treatment included radiotherapy and nephrectomy. The rearrangement links TRBV15 to TRBJ2-2; D is possibly TRBD1 or TRBD2 (5 bases each). The TCR sequence derives from a woman aged 70-85 years with renal cell carcinoma. CDR3 nucleotide sequence: TGTGCCACCAGCAGACAGGGAGCAACCGGGGAGCTGTTTTTT. This encodes CATSRQGATGELFF. The whole variable domain, filled in from reference TRBV15 and TRBJ2-2, reads DAMVIQNPRYQVTQFGKPVTLSCSQTLNHNVMYWYQQKSSQAPKLLFHYYDKDFNNEADTPDNFQSRRPNTSFCFLDIRSPGLGDTAMYLCATSRQGATGELFFGEGSRLTVL.